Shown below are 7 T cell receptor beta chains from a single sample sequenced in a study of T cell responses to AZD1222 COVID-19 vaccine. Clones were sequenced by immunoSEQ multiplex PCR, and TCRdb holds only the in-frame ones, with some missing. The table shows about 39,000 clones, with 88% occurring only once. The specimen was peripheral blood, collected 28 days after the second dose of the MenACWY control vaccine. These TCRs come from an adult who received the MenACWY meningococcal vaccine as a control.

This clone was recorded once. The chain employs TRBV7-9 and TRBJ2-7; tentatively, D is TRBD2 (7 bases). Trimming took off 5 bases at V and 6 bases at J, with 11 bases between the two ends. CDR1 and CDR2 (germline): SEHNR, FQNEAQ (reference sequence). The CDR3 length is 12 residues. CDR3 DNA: TGTGCCAGCAGCGCCCGGGGGGCCGAGCAGTACTTC. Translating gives CASSARGAEQYF. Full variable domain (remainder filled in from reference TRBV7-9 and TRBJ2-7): DTGVSQNPRHKITKRGQNVTFRCDPISEHNRLYWYRQTLGQGPEFLTYFQNEAQLEKSRLLSDRFSAERPKGSFSTLEIQRTEQGDSAMYLCASSARGAEQYFGPGTRLTVT.

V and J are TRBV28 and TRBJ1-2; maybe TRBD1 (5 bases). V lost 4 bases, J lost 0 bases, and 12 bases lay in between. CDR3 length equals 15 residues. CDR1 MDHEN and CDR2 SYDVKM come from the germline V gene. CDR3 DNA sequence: TGTGCCAGCAGTTCCCCCTTGGGGGCTAACTATGGCTACACCTTC. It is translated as CASSSPLGANYGYTF.

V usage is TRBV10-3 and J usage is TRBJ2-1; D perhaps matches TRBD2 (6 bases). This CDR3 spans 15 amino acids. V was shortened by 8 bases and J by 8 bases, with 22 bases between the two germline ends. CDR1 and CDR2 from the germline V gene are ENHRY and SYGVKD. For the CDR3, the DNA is TGTGCCATCCGGACCGAGCGGGTCGGGCGGGATGAGCAGTTCTTC. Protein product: CAIRTERVGRDEQFF.

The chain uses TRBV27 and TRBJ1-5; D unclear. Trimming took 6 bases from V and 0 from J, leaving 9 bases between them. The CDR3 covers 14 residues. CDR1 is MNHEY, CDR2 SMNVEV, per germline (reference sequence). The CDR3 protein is CASSAVNSNQPQHF. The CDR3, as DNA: TGTGCCAGCAGCGCAGTGAATAGCAATCAGCCCCAGCATTTT.

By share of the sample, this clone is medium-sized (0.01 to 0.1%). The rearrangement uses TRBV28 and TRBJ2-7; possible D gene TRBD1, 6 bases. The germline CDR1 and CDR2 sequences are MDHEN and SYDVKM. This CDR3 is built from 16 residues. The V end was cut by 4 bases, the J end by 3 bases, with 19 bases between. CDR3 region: CASSYPLRQVRYEQYF. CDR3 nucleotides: TGTGCCAGCAGTTATCCTCTACGACAGGTCCGCTACGAGCAGTACTTC.

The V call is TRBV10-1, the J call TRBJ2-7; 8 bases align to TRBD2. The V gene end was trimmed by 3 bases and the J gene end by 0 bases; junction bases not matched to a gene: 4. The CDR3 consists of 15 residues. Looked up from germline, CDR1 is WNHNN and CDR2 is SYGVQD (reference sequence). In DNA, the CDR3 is TGCGCCAGCAGTGAATTGAGCGGGAGCTCCTACGAGCAGTACTTC. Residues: CASSELSGSSYEQYF.

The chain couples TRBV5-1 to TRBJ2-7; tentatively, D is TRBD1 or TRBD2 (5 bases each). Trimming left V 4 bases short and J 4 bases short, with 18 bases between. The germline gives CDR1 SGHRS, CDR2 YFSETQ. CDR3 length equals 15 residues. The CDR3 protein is CASSQGPLFGYEQYF. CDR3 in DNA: TGCGCCAGCAGCCAGGGACCCCTCTTTGGTTACGAGCAGTACTTC.